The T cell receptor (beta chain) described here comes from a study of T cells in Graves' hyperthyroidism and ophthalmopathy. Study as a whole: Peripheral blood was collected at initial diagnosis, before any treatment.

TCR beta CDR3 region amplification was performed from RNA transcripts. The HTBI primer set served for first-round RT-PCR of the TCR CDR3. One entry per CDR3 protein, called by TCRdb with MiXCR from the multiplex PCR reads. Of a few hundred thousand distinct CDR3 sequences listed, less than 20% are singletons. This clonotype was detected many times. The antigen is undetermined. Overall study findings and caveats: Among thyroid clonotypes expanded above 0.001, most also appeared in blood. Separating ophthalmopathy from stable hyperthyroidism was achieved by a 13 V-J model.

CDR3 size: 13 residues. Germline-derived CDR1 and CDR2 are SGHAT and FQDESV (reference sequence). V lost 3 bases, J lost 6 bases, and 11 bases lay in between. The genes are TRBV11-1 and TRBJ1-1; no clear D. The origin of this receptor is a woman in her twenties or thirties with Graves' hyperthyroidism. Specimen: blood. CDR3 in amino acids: CASSLKGFSEAFF. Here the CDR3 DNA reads TGTGCCAGCAGCTTGAAGGGATTCTCTGAAGCTTTCTTT.